The 8 T cell receptor beta chains given below trace back to one sample, sequenced in a study of Graves' ophthalmopathy and Graves' hyperthyroidism (dated by TCRdb to 2017 to 2018). The instrument was an Illumina HiSeq 2000. For repertoire sequencing, TCR beta CDR3 regions were amplified from RNA transcripts. HTBI primers and the Qiagen OneStep RT-PCR kit were used in a first-round RT-PCR, which was followed by a second-round multiplex PCR, size selection and purification. The public sequencing data were trimmed at Q25 with fastp and processed into clonotypes with MiXCR by TCRdb, which kept only in-frame beta chains. Rows are combined by CDR3 protein, so each entry shows the most common genes and DNA. Counted in this sample were approximately 410,000 distinct CDR3 sequences; less than 20% of them appeared once. Of the sample, approximately 7% falls within the top ten clones. Sequences were obtained from peripheral blood. These receptors were obtained from a woman aged 18 to 35 with stable Graves' hyperthyroidism. Donor details come from another sample of the same person, matched by shared clones.

The chain carries TRBV10-1 and TRBJ1-1; D remains ambiguous. There are 9 residues in the CDR3. V was pared by 4 bases and J by 10 bases, with 4 bases between. CDR1 is WNHNN, CDR2 SYGVQD, per germline (reference sequence). This chain's CDR3 is CASSASAFF. The CDR3 bases are TGCGCCAGCAGTGCGTCAGCTTTCTTT.

This clonotype has at least ten counts. The rearrangement joins TRBV29-1 to TRBJ1-2; the D gene is possibly TRBD1 (6 bases). Germline CDR1 SQVTM, CDR2 ANQGSEA. CDR3 size: 15 residues. Trimming removed 1 base at V and 5 bases at J, with 17 bases between. The CDR3 protein is CSVEVQGSYPYGYTF. The CDR3 DNA is TGCAGCGTTGAAGTACAGGGCTCCTACCCTTATGGCTACACCTTC.

This clonotype has at least ten counts. V gene TRBV5-6 combines with J gene TRBJ1-1; the D gene is possibly TRBD1 (6 bases). CDR3 length: 14 residues. Germline V gene lookup returns CDR1 SGHDT and CDR2 YYEEEE. Between the trimmed V and J ends, which lost 0 bases and 6 bases, there was a span of 12 bases. The CDR3 DNA sequence: TGTGCCAGCAGCTTGGTGGAAGGGGGTGCTGAAGCTTTCTTT. Its protein product is CASSLVEGGAEAFF.

In its sample, this clonotype was seen many times. V gene TRBV15 combines with J gene TRBJ2-7; TRBD1 agrees at 10 bases. CDR3 length: 16 residues. The ends lost 5 bases at V and 3 bases at J; junction bases unmatched: 10. In germline, CDR1 is LNHNV, CDR2 YYDKDF (reference sequence). CDR3 in amino acids: CATSVKRDRGYYEQYF. Here the CDR3 DNA reads TGTGCCACCAGCGTGAAAAGGGACAGGGGATACTACGAGCAGTACTTC.

This clonotype was found many times. The chain is built from TRBV7-2 and TRBJ2-7; D is tentatively TRBD1 or TRBD2 (5 bases each). Germline loops: CDR1 SGHTA, CDR2 FQGNSA. The CDR3 spans 12 residues. V was clipped by 5 bases and J by 1 base, with 6 bases between them. The CDR3 spells CASSGGSYEQYF. CDR3 nucleotide sequence: TGTGCCAGCAGCGGGGGTTCCTACGAGCAGTACTTC.

This clonotype was detected ten times or more. The chain links TRBV7-8 to TRBJ1-2; possible D gene TRBD1, 6 bases. Trimming shortened V by 2 bases and J by 6 bases, and 16 bases separated the two germline ends. From germline, CDR1 is SGHVS and CDR2 FQNEAQ. This CDR3 is 15 amino acids long. In DNA form, the CDR3 reads TGTGCCAGCAGCTTAAGGAGGGGGTCAGGGGATGGCTACACCTTC. This gives the protein CASSLRRGSGDGYTF. Full variable domain (rest looked up from reference TRBV7-8 and TRBJ1-2): GAGVSQSPRYKVAKRGQDVALRCDPISGHVSLFWYQQALGQGPEFLTYFQNEAQLDKSGLPSDRFFAERPEGSVSTLKIQRTQQEDSAVYLCASSLRRGSGDGYTFGSGTRLTVV.

This clonotype was observed a handful of times. The J gene is TRBJ1-5, the V gene TRBV7-8; D not certain. Germline CDR1 SGHVS, CDR2 FQNEAQ. V was clipped by 0 bases and J by 5 bases, with 14 bases between them. The CDR3 is 16 residues long. CDR3 in amino acids: CASSLAGSVSDQPQHF. In DNA, the CDR3 is TGTGCCAGCAGCTTAGCGGGTTCCGTATCAGATCAGCCCCAGCATTTT.

This clonotype was observed many times. The CDR3 DNA sequence: TGTGCCAGCAGTGTTGGACACAACACCGGGGAGCTGTTTTTT. This codes for CASSVGHNTGELFF. The chain employs TRBV2 and TRBJ2-2; D is possibly TRBD1 (5 bases). From germline, CDR1 is SNHLY and CDR2 FYNNEI. Trimming stripped 4 bases from V and 2 bases from J, with 8 bases between. This CDR3 has 14 amino acids.